The next 26 T cell receptor beta chains were all read from a single sample in a study. TCRdb itself ran the 5' RACE reads through MiXCR, one entry per CDR3 protein. The data show about 12,000 distinct CDR3 sequences, with around 22% seen just once and approximately 2.8% held by the top ten. Sequencing used naive CD4+ T cells sorted from blood. The subset is: naive CD4+ T cells, CD4+CD45RA+CD25-. These receptors were obtained from a female donor with breast cancer.

For this clonotype: Given a much more abundant clone one base away, this may be a read error. The CDR3 here is CAWSARMRNTEAFF. Here the CDR3 DNA reads TGTGCCTGGAGTGCCAGGATGCGGAACACTGAAGCTTTCTTT. The chain joins TRBV30 to TRBJ1-1; D not resolved. Germline CDR1 and CDR2: GTSNPN and SVGIG (reference sequence). V shed 1 base and J shed 1 base, with 10 bases lying between them. The CDR3 has 14 amino acids. Drawing the rest from reference TRBV30 and TRBJ1-1, the complete variable domain is SQTIHQWPATLVQPVGSPLSLECTVEGTSNPNLYWYRQAAGRGLQLLFYSVGIGQISSEVPQNLSASRPQDRQFILSSKKLLLSDSGFYLCAWSARMRNTEAFFGQGTRLTVV.

Within the sample, this clonotype is medium-sized. The rearrangement joins TRBV25-1 to TRBJ1-1, with 9 bases fitting TRBD1. Trimming took 1 base from V and 4 from J; bases not matched to a gene: 7. The CDR3 has 16 amino acids. CDR1 and CDR2 (germline): MGHDK, SYGVNS. CDR3 bases: TGTGCCAGCAGTGAATTTGGGACAGGGTTCGGCACTGAAGCTTTCTTT. The encoded protein is CASSEFGTGFGTEAFF. The full variable domain, in which reference TRBV25-1 and TRBJ1-1 provide the parts outside the CDR3, is EADIYQTPRYLVIGTGKKITLECSQTMGHDKMYWYQQDPGMELHLIHYSYGVNSTEKGDLSSESTVSRIRTEHFPLTLESARPSHTSQYLCASSEFGTGFGTEAFFGQGTRLTVV.

This clonotype was detected a few times. A much larger clonotype is one base distant, so this may be a read error. The chain combines TRBV20-1 with TRBJ1-3, with D unclear. V shed 6 bases and J shed 3 bases, with 12 bases lying between them. The CDR3 is 13 amino acids. Germline V gene data show CDR1 as DFQATT and CDR2 as SNEGSKA (reference sequence). The chain's CDR3 is CSAVDKSGNTIYF. The CDR3 nucleotides read TGCAGTGCCGTTGACAAGAGTGGAAACACCATATATTTT.

This clonotype was detected only a few times. The junction departs from germline at one end; a sequencing error may be responsible. This chain links TRBV12-3 or TRBV12-4 with TRBJ1-1, with D unresolved. This CDR3 comprises 14 residues. The CDR3 nucleotides read TGTGCCAGCAGTCTCGGGCAGCGGCGGACTGAAGCCTTCTTT. This encodes CASSLGQRRTEAFF.

There are many counts of this clonotype. V usage is TRBV7-2 and J usage is TRBJ2-2, with D possibly matching TRBD2 (6 bases). Trimming stripped 3 bases from V and 6 bases from J, with 11 bases between. The CDR3 covers 14 residues. The germline V gene has CDR1 SGHTA and CDR2 FQGNSA. The chain's CDR3 is CASSFRLGPGELFF. As DNA, the CDR3 is TGTGCCAGCAGCTTCCGACTAGGGCCCGGGGAGCTGTTTTTT.

Details on this clonotype: The junction differs from germline at one of its ends, possibly a read error. V gene TRBV7-9 combines with J gene TRBJ2-5; D remains ambiguous. The germline V gene encodes CDR1 SEHNR and CDR2 FQNEAQ (reference sequence). The CDR3 length is 16 residues. The CDR3 reads CASSLVVAPLQEAQYF. The CDR3 DNA follows: TGTGCCAGCAGCTTAGTGGTCGCCCCACTCCAAGAGGCCCAGTACTTC. Full variable domain (remainder filled in from reference TRBV7-9 and TRBJ2-5): DTGVSQNPRHKITKRGQNVTFRCDPISEHNRLYWYRQTLGQGPEFLTYFQNEAQLEKSRLLSDRFSAERPKGSFSTLEIQRTEQGDSAMYLCASSLVVAPLQEAQYFGPGTRLLVL.

This clonotype appeared many times. The chain carries TRBV7-2 and TRBJ2-1; 10 bases match TRBD2. The CDR3 runs to 18 residues. Germline V gene sequence: CDR1 SGHTA, CDR2 FQGNSA. J lost 6 bases, V lost 5 bases, and 16 bases had no gene match. CDR3 sequence reads: CASSQGRWGTSARNEQFF. The CDR3 DNA sequence: TGTGCCAGCAGCCAAGGGCGATGGGGGACTAGCGCACGCAATGAGCAGTTCTTC. The full variable domain, with the rest looked up from reference TRBV7-2 and TRBJ2-1, is GAGVSQSPSNKVTEKGKDVELRCDPISGHTALYWYRQSLGQGLEFLIYFQGNSAPDKSGLPSDRFSAERTGGSVSTLTIQRTQQEDSAVYLCASSQGRWGTSARNEQFFGPGTRLTVL.

This clonotype qualifies as medium-sized. This rearrangement joins TRBV11-2 to TRBJ2-1; D could derive from TRBD1 or TRBD2 (5 bases each). The CDR3 totals 14 residues. V lost 7 bases to trimming and J lost 2 bases, with 12 bases between them. CDR1 and CDR2 (germline): SGHAT, FQNNGV. The CDR3 DNA reads TGTGCCAGCACCCCTACGGGACCCTACAATGAGCAGTTCTTC. Its protein is CASTPTGPYNEQFF.

The chain couples TRBV10-2 to TRBJ2-7; D gene unclear. The germline V gene has CDR1 WSHSY and CDR2 SAAADI. V lost 0 bases and J lost 4, with 1 base in between. CDR3 length: 11 residues. The CDR3 sequence: CASSESYEQYF. CDR3 bases: TGCGCCAGCAGTGAGTCTTACGAGCAGTACTTC.

On this clonotype: With a much larger clone just one base away, this may be a read error. This chain uses TRBV7-6 with TRBJ2-1; TRBD1 or TRBD2 may be the D gene (6 bases each). The CDR3 has 15 amino acids. CDR1 and CDR2 from the germline V gene are SGHVS and FNYEAQ. The CDR3 here is CTSSVVEGEYNEQFF. The CDR3 region has the DNA TGTACCAGCAGCGTAGTGGAGGGGGAATACAATGAGCAGTTCTTC.

This clonotype came up a few times. The chain employs TRBV10-2 and TRBJ2-7; D is undetermined. Germline loops: CDR1 WSHSY, CDR2 SAAADI. With 4 bases removed from V and 4 bases from J, the gap between germline ends came to 8 bases. This CDR3 has 12 residues. CDR3 sequence: CASSVGQYEQYF. CDR3 nucleotides: TGCGCCAGCAGTGTGGGTCAGTACGAGCAGTACTTC.

There are many counts of this clonotype. The chain couples TRBV7-9 to TRBJ2-7, with D unclear. The CDR3 extends over 12 amino acids. The V gene lost 1 base and the J gene lost 6 bases, with 7 bases spanning the gap. Per the germline V gene, CDR1 is SEHNR and CDR2 is FQNEAQ (reference sequence). CDR3: CASSLGRTEQYF. CDR3 in DNA: TGTGCCAGCAGCTTAGGGAGAACCGAGCAGTACTTC.

This clonotype is medium-sized. The V gene is TRBV6-1, the J gene TRBJ2-2; possible D gene TRBD2, 5 bases. Per the germline V gene, CDR1 is MNHNS and CDR2 is SASEGT. V lost 4 bases, J lost 4 bases, and 13 bases lay in between. There are 15 residues in the CDR3. The CDR3 here is CASSARTRRTGELFF. The CDR3 DNA is TGTGCCAGCAGTGCTCGGACTCGACGCACCGGGGAGCTGTTTTTT.

The chain couples TRBV5-1 to TRBJ1-1; a possible D gene is TRBD1 (5 bases). CDR3 length: 14 residues. With 2 bases removed from V and 0 bases from J, the gap between germline ends came to 8 bases. The germline gives CDR1 SGHRS, CDR2 YFSETQ. The chain's CDR3 is CASSLRGLNTEAFF. CDR3 DNA sequence: TGCGCCAGCAGCTTACGGGGCCTGAACACTGAAGCTTTCTTT.

This clonotype was seen repeatedly, ten times or more. The chain recombines TRBV12-3 or TRBV12-4 with TRBJ1-5; 8 positions match TRBD1. The CDR3 runs 15 residues. V shed 5 bases and J 5 bases; nucleotides not matched to a gene: 8. The CDR3 DNA reads TGTGCCAGCAGTCCCGGACAGGGCCCTTATCAGCCCCAGCATTTT. As protein: CASSPGQGPYQPQHF.

Worth noting for this clonotype: No conserved phenylalanine or tryptophan ends this CDR3, so it is likely a read error. This chain connects TRBV7-8 to TRBJ1-1; unclear D gene. Trimming removed 4 bases from V and 1 base from J, with 7 bases in between. The CDR3 runs 13 residues. Looked up from germline, CDR1 is SGHVS and CDR2 is FQNEAQ. The CDR3 protein is CASSSHANTEAFL. CDR3 bases: TGTGCCAGCAGCTCCCACGCGAACACTGAAGCTTTCTTA.

Comment on this clonotype: This sequence may be a read error, since a much larger clone differs from it by one base. The CDR3 ends on some other residue instead of the conserved phenylalanine or tryptophan, so this is likely a read error. This chain connects TRBV20-1 to TRBJ1-1; 10 nucleotides line up with TRBD1. Germline-derived CDR1 and CDR2 are DFQATT and SNEGSKA (reference sequence). This CDR3 contains 17 residues. With V trimmed by 3 bases and J by 0 bases, 10 bases remained unmatched. CDR3 DNA: TGCAGTGCTAGGGTACCGGGACAGGGGTTTTTGAACACTGAAGCTTTCTCT. Translated, it gives CSARVPGQGFLNTEAFS.

This clonotype was recorded a few times. This may be a read error: a much more frequent sequence differs by one nucleotide. The V gene is TRBV12-3 or TRBV12-4, the J gene TRBJ1-5; TRBD1 might be the D (6 bases). The CDR3 has 13 amino acids. V shed 11 bases and J shed 1 base, with 12 bases lying between them. The CDR3 DNA is TGTGCCTCTCATAGGGGGAGCAATCAGCCCCAGCATTTT. Its translation: CASHRGSNQPQHF.

By sample fraction, this clonotype is medium-sized. The chain couples TRBV20-1 to TRBJ2-1; 7 nucleotides align to TRBD2. V trimming: 2 bases; J trimming: 9 bases; junction bases outside the gene matches: 7. In germline, CDR1 is DFQATT, CDR2 SNEGSKA (reference sequence). The CDR3 spans 13 residues. CDR3 in amino acids: CSARPRGGLEQFF. The CDR3 DNA reads TGCAGTGCTAGACCTCGCGGGGGACTTGAGCAGTTCTTC.

This clonotype was counted at least ten times. The chain joins TRBV6-6 to TRBJ2-1; possible D gene TRBD1, 5 bases. Looked up from germline, CDR1 is MNHNY and CDR2 is SVGAGI (reference sequence). The V and J ends lost 11 bases and 4 bases respectively, with 12 bases between them. This CDR3 comprises 12 residues. The DNA for the CDR3 is TGTGCCGTCTTAGGGGATTACAATGAGCAGTTCTTC. Amino acids: CAVLGDYNEQFF.

By its share, this clonotype is medium-sized. This chain joins TRBV12-3 or TRBV12-4 and TRBJ2-3, with D unresolved. Deletions cut 7 bases from V and 10 bases from J, with 15 bases between. The CDR3 covers 12 residues. The CDR3 sequence: CASTSGFSAQYF. CDR3 DNA sequence: TGTGCCAGCACCTCTGGGTTCAGTGCGCAGTATTTT.

This chain links TRBV7-9 with TRBJ1-1, with 11 nucleotides matching TRBD1. The germline CDR1 and CDR2 sequences are SEHNR and FQNEAQ (reference sequence). The junction had 3 bases not matched to a gene; V was cut back by 5 bases and J by 4 bases. The CDR3 loop spans 14 amino acids. Written as DNA, the CDR3 is TGTGCCAGCAGCATCGGGACAGGGGGCACTGAAGCTTTCTTT. Protein sequence: CASSIGTGGTEAFF.

Details on this clonotype: Its ends do not fully match the called genes, so a read error is possible. The rearrangement joins TRBV20-1 to TRBJ1-1; D possibly corresponds to TRBD1 (6 bases). The CDR3 totals 14 residues. Germline values: CDR1 DFQATT, CDR2 SNEGSKA (reference sequence). The CDR3 DNA follows: TGCAGTGCTAACAGGGACCGTCTTGACACTGAGGCTTTCTTT. Translation: CSANRDRLDTEAFF.

Points on this clonotype: The junction departs from the called germline gene at one end, perhaps through a read error. V usage is TRBV7-9 and J usage is TRBJ2-1, with D perhaps matching TRBD1 (6 bases). CDR1 and CDR2 from the germline V gene are SEHNR and FQNEAQ (reference sequence). The CDR3 spans 16 residues. The chain's CDR3 is CASSFLGGSSYNGQFF. The CDR3 coding sequence is TGTGCCAGCAGCTTCCTAGGGGGAAGCTCCTACAATGGGCAGTTCTTC.

This clonotype was counted a few times. The J gene is TRBJ1-1, the V gene TRBV7-3; D is unclear. V shed 2 bases and J shed 1 base, with 8 bases lying between them. The CDR3 length is 14 residues. Germline CDR1 reads SGHTA; CDR2 reads FQGTGA. In DNA, the CDR3 is TGTGCCAGCAGCTTATCAGGAGAGAACACTGAAGCTTTCTTT. Its protein product is CASSLSGENTEAFF.

This clonotype was counted at least ten times. This chain joins TRBV15 and TRBJ2-7; D unresolved. Germline CDR1 and CDR2: LNHNV and YYDKDF (reference sequence). CDR3 length equals 14 residues. The V and J ends lost 2 bases and 0 bases respectively, with 8 bases between them. The CDR3 sequence: CATSRYDTSYEQYF. CDR3 DNA sequence: TGTGCCACCAGCAGATACGACACCTCCTACGAGCAGTACTTC. The complete variable domain, with remaining parts taken from reference TRBV15 and TRBJ2-7, reads DAMVIQNPRYQVTQFGKPVTLSCSQTLNHNVMYWYQQKSSQAPKLLFHYYDKDFNNEADTPDNFQSRRPNTSFCFLDIRSPGLGDTAMYLCATSRYDTSYEQYFGPGTRLTVT.